The next 26 T cell receptor beta chains were all read from a single sample in a study of cytomegalovirus exposure and HLA in healthy donors. Method: immunoSEQ multiplex PCR; TCRdb's copy keeps in-frame clones and lacks some. Among 190,000 or so clones listed, 65% to 90% were seen once. The sequenced material came from PBMCs. These receptors came from a woman aged 25 to 39 in good health and CMV-seropositive.

The chain combines TRBV28 with TRBJ1-5; TRBD1 is a possible D gene (6 bases). V lost 10 bases and J lost 3, with 19 bases in between. Germline CDR1 is MDHEN and CDR2 is SYDVKM. CDR3 length: 15 amino acids. The CDR3 nucleotides read TGTGCCACCGTCTCAGGGGCACGAATCAATCAGCCCCAGCATTTT. Its protein is CATVSGARINQPQHF.

Comments on this clone: Because the CDR3's place on the DNA is in doubt, the DNA is left out and the CDR3 is given as listed by TCRdb. This chain joins TRBV9 and TRBJ1-1; TRBD1, the D gene given by the table, was not confirmed from the DNA. Germline CDR1 is SGDLS and CDR2 is YYNGEE. The CDR3 is 23 residues long, counting both termini. The CDR3 loop is CASSPTTVNTEAFFGQGTSAAFF.

The chain recombines TRBV2 with TRBJ2-3, with a weak D call TRBD1 (5 bases). The CDR3 spans 15 residues. In germline, CDR1 is SNHLY, CDR2 FYNNEI. V was clipped by 6 bases and J by 2 bases, with 15 bases between them. This chain's CDR3 is CASRKGRAHTDTQYF. CDR3 DNA: TGTGCCAGCAGAAAAGGCAGGGCCCACACAGATACGCAGTATTTT.

The chain combines TRBV14 with TRBJ1-1, with D unresolved. Germline V gene sequence: CDR1 SGHDN, CDR2 FVKESK. The CDR3 extends over 14 amino acids. V lost 6 bases to trimming and J lost 0 bases, with 11 bases between them. In nucleotides, the CDR3 is TGTGCCAGCAGTGATAGACTCATGAACACTGAAGCTTTCTTT. Translated: CASSDRLMNTEAFF.

This chain's CDR3 is CASSHRERPQHF. The CDR3 bases are TGTGCCAGCAGTCACCGCGAGAGGCCCCAGCATTTT. This chain connects TRBV6-1 to TRBJ1-5; no clear D. The CDR3 consists of 12 residues. The germline CDR1 and CDR2 sequences are MNHNS and SASEGT. V gave up 5 bases and J gave up 9 bases, with 11 bases separating them.

The rearrangement joins TRBV19 to TRBJ2-7; TRBD1 matches at 9 bases. The CDR3 has 13 residues. With 6 bases clipped from V and 4 bases from J, the junction kept 4 bases outside the gene matches. The germline V gene has CDR1 LNHDA and CDR2 SQIVND (reference sequence). The CDR3 loop reads CASRGQGQYEQYF. Written as DNA, the CDR3 is TGTGCCAGTAGGGGACAGGGCCAGTACGAGCAGTACTTC.

This chain links TRBV7-3 with TRBJ2-1; unclear D gene. Germline CDR1 reads SGHTA; CDR2 reads FQGTGA. This CDR3 has 12 amino acids. V was clipped by 2 bases and J by 6 bases, with 5 bases between them. CDR3 DNA: TGTGCCAGCAGCTTATCTCGCAATGAGCAGTTCTTC. It specifies CASSLSRNEQFF.

This chain links TRBV2 with TRBJ1-1; TRBD1 is a possible D gene (6 bases). V was trimmed by 4 bases and J by 0 bases, leaving 12 bases between them. Germline V CDR1 and CDR2: SNHLY, FYNNEI. The CDR3 runs 15 residues. DNA of the CDR3: TGTGCCAGCAGTGCGGGACAAATCATGAACACTGAAGCTTTCTTT. Translation: CASSAGQIMNTEAFF.

The J gene is TRBJ2-7, the V gene TRBV29-1; 9 nucleotides line up with TRBD1. This CDR3 region has 13 residues. With 6 bases clipped from V and 4 bases from J, the junction kept 7 bases outside the gene matches. Germline V gene data show CDR1 as SQVTM and CDR2 as ANQGSEA. The DNA for the CDR3 is TGCAGCGTCCGGGACAGGGATATGTACGAGCAGTACTTC. Translation: CSVRDRDMYEQYF.

The V gene is TRBV5-6, the J gene TRBJ2-7; D is uncertain. Germline V CDR1 and CDR2: SGHDT, YYEEEE. This CDR3 contains 14 residues. The V end lost 2 bases, the J end lost 0 bases, and 9 bases lay between the germline ends. This CDR3 reads CASSLKPSSYEQYF. DNA of the CDR3: TGTGCCAGCAGCTTAAAACCTAGCTCCTACGAGCAGTACTTC.

The chain couples TRBV29-1 to TRBJ2-2, with unresolved D. Per germline, CDR1 SQVTM and CDR2 ANQGSEA. This CDR3 spans 11 amino acids. V lost 7 bases and J 4 bases, leaving 7 bases between the germline ends. The CDR3 coding sequence is TGCAGCGCCACCGGCACCGGGGAGCTGTTTTTT. This translates into CSATGTGELFF.

V gene TRBV29-1 combines with J gene TRBJ1-1; D might be TRBD1 (5 bases). V was shortened by 5 bases and J by 0 bases, with 10 bases between the two germline ends. Germline lookup yields CDR1 SQVTM and CDR2 ANQGSEA. The CDR3 covers 13 residues. Here the CDR3 DNA reads TGCAGCGTTAGACAGCAAATGAACACTGAAGCTTTCTTT. Protein: CSVRQQMNTEAFF.

This clone was detected many times. The chain combines TRBV4-1 with TRBJ1-2; the D gene is possibly TRBD1 (6 bases). The CDR3 is 15 amino acids. Germline CDR1 is MGHRA and CDR2 is YSYEKL. Trimming removed 1 base at V and 4 bases at J, with 13 bases between. CDR3 protein: CASSQAVDSVYGYTF. CDR3 nucleotide sequence: TGCGCCAGCAGCCAAGCCGTGGACAGCGTCTATGGCTACACCTTC.

V is TRBV30 and J is TRBJ1-2, with D unresolved. This CDR3 is built from 13 residues. V lost 0 bases and J lost 6, with 11 bases in between. The V gene's germline CDR1 is GTSNPN and CDR2 SVGIG (reference sequence). The CDR3 region has the DNA TGTGCCTGGAGTGTCGGGGTAAGGGATGGCTACACCTTC. Amino acid sequence: CAWSVGVRDGYTF.

The V and J genes are TRBV2 and TRBJ2-5; possible D gene TRBD1, 6 bases. The CDR3 is 14 amino acids. The germline gives CDR1 SNHLY, CDR2 FYNNEI. Between the trimmed V and J ends, which lost 5 bases and 2 bases, there was a span of 12 bases. CDR3 sequence reads: CASSRDNTQETQYF. The CDR3 nucleotides are TGTGCCAGCAGTCGGGACAACACACAAGAGACCCAGTACTTC.

The rearrangement uses TRBV27 and TRBJ2-1, with 10 bases matching TRBD2. The junction had 15 bases not matched to a gene; V was cut back by 1 base and J by 0 bases. The CDR3 runs to 21 residues. Per germline, CDR1 MNHEY and CDR2 SMNVEV (reference sequence). Here the CDR3 DNA reads TGTGCCAGCAGTTTATTCCCACCACTAGCGGGAAGTACGAGCTCCTACAATGAGCAGTTCTTC. It codes for CASSLFPPLAGSTSSYNEQFF.

V and J are TRBV10-2 and TRBJ2-5; D is perhaps TRBD2 (5 bases). V gave up 10 bases and J gave up 4 bases, with 16 bases separating them. The CDR3 runs 13 residues. The V gene's germline CDR1 is WSHSY and CDR2 SAAADI. This chain's CDR3 is CAIQSGNRETQYF. The CDR3 DNA sequence: TGCGCCATCCAGTCGGGGAACCGAGAGACCCAGTACTTC.

This rearrangement joins TRBV6-5 to TRBJ1-2; 8 bases agree with TRBD1. The CDR3 spans 13 residues. From germline, CDR1 is MNHEY and CDR2 SVGAGI. V dropped 1 base and J dropped 7; count of bases not matched to a gene: 2. The CDR3 bases are TGTGCCAGCAGTTACTTACAGGGGGGTGGCTACACCTTC. Translated: CASSYLQGGGYTF.

The chain links TRBV7-9 to TRBJ2-1; D call uncertain. This CDR3 is built from 13 residues. Germline V gene sequence: CDR1 SEHNR, CDR2 FQNEAQ (reference sequence). V gave up 6 bases and J gave up 4 bases, with 10 bases separating them. The DNA for the CDR3 is TGTGCCAGCAGTCCCTCCTCTTACAATGAGCAGTTCTTC. Its translation: CASSPSSYNEQFF. Full variable domain (missing parts from reference TRBV7-9 and TRBJ2-1): DTGVSQNPRHKITKRGQNVTFRCDPISEHNRLYWYRQTLGQGPEFLTYFQNEAQLEKSRLLSDRFSAERPKGSFSTLEIQRTEQGDSAMYLCASSPSSYNEQFFGPGTRLTVL.

This clone appeared once. The rearrangement links TRBV2 to TRBJ2-2; 8 positions agree with TRBD1. Germline CDR1 SNHLY, CDR2 FYNNEI. This CDR3 is built from 15 residues. V shed 5 bases and J 0 bases; nucleotides not matched to a gene: 2. CDR3 protein: CASSWDRSNTGELFF. The CDR3 DNA reads as TGTGCCAGCAGTTGGGACAGGTCGAACACCGGGGAGCTGTTTTTT.

The CDR3 loop is CASSRAAAVDVFPYGYTF. The DNA for the CDR3 is TGTGCCAGCAGCCGTGCGGCGGCAGTTGACGTCTTCCCCTATGGCTACACCTTC. This rearrangement joins TRBV7-9 to TRBJ1-2, with no clear D. There are 18 residues in the CDR3. V shed 5 bases and J shed 4 bases, with 26 bases lying between them. Germline CDR1 and CDR2: SEHNR and FQNEAQ (reference sequence).

Regarding this clone: The junction shows a germline mismatch at one end, possibly a read error. The chain links TRBV7-7 to TRBJ2-7, with 10 nucleotides matching TRBD2. Germline V lookup: CDR1 SSHAT, CDR2 FNYEAQ (reference sequence). This CDR3 has 13 amino acids. This CDR3 reads CASSLAGGREQYF. The CDR3 DNA reads as TGTGCTAGCAGCTTAGCGGGGGGTAGGGAGCAGTACTTC.

The rearrangement uses TRBV13 and TRBJ1-2; a possible D gene is TRBD1 (5 bases). This CDR3 contains 16 residues. Trimming pared 0 bases from V and 8 bases from J, leaving 19 bases between. The germline V gene has CDR1 PRHDT and CDR2 FYEKMQ (reference sequence). Here the CDR3 DNA reads TGTGCCAGCAGCTTAGGCCTAGCGGACACAAGTATCGGCTACACCTTC. It codes for CASSLGLADTSIGYTF.

V and J are TRBV1 and TRBJ2-7; the table's D call of TRBD2 was not tested on the DNA. TRBV1 is an annotated pseudogene. CDR3 length equals 12 residues. As DNA, the CDR3 is TGCACCAGCAGCCTGTTTCGAGCCGAGCAGTACTTC. Translation gives CTSSLFRAEQYF.

Only a few counts were recorded for this clone. The rearrangement joins TRBV28 to TRBJ2-7, with 9 bases fitting TRBD1. This CDR3 has 14 residues. Germline V lookup: CDR1 MDHEN, CDR2 SYDVKM. V trimming: 5 bases; J trimming: 0 bases; junction bases outside the gene matches: 2. The CDR3 region has the DNA TGTGCCAGCAGTGGGGGACAGGGCTCCTACGAGCAGTACTTC. It encodes CASSGGQGSYEQYF.

This chain joins TRBV4-1 and TRBJ2-7; 12 bases agree with TRBD2. J lost 4 bases, V lost 0 bases, and 4 bases had no gene match. Germline V gene sequence: CDR1 MGHRA, CDR2 YSYEKL. There are 16 residues in the CDR3. The CDR3 DNA reads as TGCGCCAGCAGCCAAGATCTCGGACTAGCGGGGTACGAGCAGTACTTC. It specifies CASSQDLGLAGYEQYF.